The entry below gives a single T cell receptor (beta chain) sequence along with its context. Its target is not known. CDR1 and CDR2 (germline): PRHDT, FYEKMQ (reference sequence). Germline trimming cut 3 bases from V and 1 base from J; bases unmatched to any gene: 3. The CDR3 is 16 amino acids. One entry per CDR3 protein, called by TCRdb with MiXCR from the reads. Of around 170,000 distinct CDR3 sequences detected, roughly a sixth appear once; the ten largest clones hold over 15%. This entry comes from a study of T cell repertoires in cytomegalovirus infection. Study-level background: Evidence of both CMV infection and a matching HLA type came from public TCR beta signatures.

Regarding the study as a whole: People with CMV and the relevant HLA were identified by cumulative public TCR beta family frequency. There were HLA-C-restricted CMV-specific TCR beta clonotypes dominating the ex vivo response.

The specimen sequenced was CD8+ T cells from PBMCs. The V and J genes are TRBV13 and TRBJ2-7, with 13 bases matching TRBD2. The origin of this receptor is a human donor in good health (CMV status not recorded). Some clones in this sample may be carry-over from other donors' samples. In nucleotides, the CDR3 is TGTGCCAGCAGCTTCAGGACTAGCGGGAGATCCTACGAGCAGTACTTC. As protein: CASSFRTSGRSYEQYF.